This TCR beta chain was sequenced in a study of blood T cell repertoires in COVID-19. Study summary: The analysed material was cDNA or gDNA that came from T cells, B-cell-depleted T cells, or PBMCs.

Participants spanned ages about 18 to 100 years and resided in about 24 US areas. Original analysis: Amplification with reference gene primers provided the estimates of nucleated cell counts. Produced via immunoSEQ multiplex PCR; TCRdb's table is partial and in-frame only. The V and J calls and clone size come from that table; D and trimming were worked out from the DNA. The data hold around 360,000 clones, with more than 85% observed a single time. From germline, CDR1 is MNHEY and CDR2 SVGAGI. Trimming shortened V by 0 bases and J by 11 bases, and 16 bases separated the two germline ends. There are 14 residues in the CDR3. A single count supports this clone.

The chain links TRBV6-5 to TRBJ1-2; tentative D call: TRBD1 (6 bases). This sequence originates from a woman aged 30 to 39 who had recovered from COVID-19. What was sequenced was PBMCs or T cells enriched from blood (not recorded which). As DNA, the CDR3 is TGTGCCAGCAGTTACTCGATCCTCAGGGGAAATTACACCTTC. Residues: CASSYSILRGNYTF.